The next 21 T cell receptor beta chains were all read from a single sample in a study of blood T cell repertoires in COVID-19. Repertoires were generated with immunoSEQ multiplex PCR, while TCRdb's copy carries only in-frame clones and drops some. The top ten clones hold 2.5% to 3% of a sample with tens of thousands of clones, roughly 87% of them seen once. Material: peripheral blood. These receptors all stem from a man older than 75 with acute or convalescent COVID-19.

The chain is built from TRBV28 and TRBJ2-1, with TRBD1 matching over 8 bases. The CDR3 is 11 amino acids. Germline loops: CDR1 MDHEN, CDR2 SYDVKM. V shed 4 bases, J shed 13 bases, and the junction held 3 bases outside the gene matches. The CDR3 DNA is TGTGCCAGCAGTTATGACAGGGGCCAGTTCTTC. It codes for CASSYDRGQFF.

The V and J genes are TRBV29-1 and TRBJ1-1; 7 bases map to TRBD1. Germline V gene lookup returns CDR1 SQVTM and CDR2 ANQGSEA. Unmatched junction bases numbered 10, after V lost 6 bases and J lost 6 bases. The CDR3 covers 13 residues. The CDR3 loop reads CSVTRQGIPEAFF. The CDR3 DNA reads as TGCAGCGTCACCCGACAGGGAATCCCTGAAGCTTTCTTT.

The CDR3 here is CASSEAHEGWETQYF. The DNA of the CDR3 is TGTGCCAGCAGTGAAGCGCACGAGGGCTGGGAGACCCAGTACTTC. The chain joins TRBV6-1 to TRBJ2-5; D might be TRBD2 (5 bases). There are 15 residues in the CDR3. CDR1 is MNHNS, CDR2 SASEGT, per germline. V lost 0 bases, J lost 5 bases, and 13 bases lay in between.

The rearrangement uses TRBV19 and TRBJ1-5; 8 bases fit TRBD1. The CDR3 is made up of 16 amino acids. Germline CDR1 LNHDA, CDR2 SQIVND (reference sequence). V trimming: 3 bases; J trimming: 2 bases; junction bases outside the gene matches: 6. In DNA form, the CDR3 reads TGTGCCAGTAGTATCTTGGCGGGACAGGGCAATCAGCCCCAGCATTTT. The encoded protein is CASSILAGQGNQPQHF. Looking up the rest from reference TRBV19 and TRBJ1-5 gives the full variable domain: DGGITQSPKYLFRKEGQNVTLSCEQNLNHDAMYWYRQDPGQGLRLIYYSQIVNDFQKGDIAEGYSVSREKKESFPLTVTSAQKNPTAFYLCASSILAGQGNQPQHFGDGTRLSIL.

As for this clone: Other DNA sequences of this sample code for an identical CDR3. Here the CDR3 reads CASSSQQGNYGYTF. The DNA for the CDR3 is TGTGCCAGCAGTTCCCAACAGGGGAACTATGGCTACACCTTC. The chain is built from TRBV6-5 and TRBJ1-2, with 7 bases aligning to TRBD1. Per germline, CDR1 MNHEY and CDR2 SVGAGI. This CDR3 is 14 amino acids long. Germline trimming cut 4 bases from V and 2 bases from J; bases unmatched to any gene: 4.

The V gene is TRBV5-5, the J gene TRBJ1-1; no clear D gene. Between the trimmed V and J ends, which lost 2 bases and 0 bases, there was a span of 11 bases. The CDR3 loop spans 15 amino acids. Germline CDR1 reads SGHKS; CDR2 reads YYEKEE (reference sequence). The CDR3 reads CASSLPAFMNTEAFF. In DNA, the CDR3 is TGTGCCAGCAGCTTACCAGCGTTCATGAACACTGAAGCTTTCTTT.

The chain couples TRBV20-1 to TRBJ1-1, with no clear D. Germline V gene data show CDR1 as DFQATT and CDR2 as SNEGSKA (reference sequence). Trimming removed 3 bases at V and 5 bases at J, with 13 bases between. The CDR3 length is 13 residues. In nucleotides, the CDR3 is TGCAGTGCTAGTGGCGTGGGGAGGACTGAAGCTTTCTTT. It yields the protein CSASGVGRTEAFF.

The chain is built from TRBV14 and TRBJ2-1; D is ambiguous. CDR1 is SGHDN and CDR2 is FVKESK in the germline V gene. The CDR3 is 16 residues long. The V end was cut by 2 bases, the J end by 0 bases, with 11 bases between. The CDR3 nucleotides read TGTGCCAGCAGCCAAATCGACTTGTCCTCCTACAATGAGCAGTTCTTC. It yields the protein CASSQIDLSSYNEQFF.

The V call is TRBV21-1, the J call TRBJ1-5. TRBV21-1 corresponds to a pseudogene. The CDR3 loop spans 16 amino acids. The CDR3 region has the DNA TGTGCCAGCAGCAAGAGTGCGGTATATAGCAATCAGCCCCAGCATTTT. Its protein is CASSKSAVYSNQPQHF.

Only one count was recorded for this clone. CDR3 loop: CASSYSRVESEQYF. DNA of the CDR3: TGTGCCAGCAGTTACTCCCGGGTAGAGAGCGAGCAGTACTTC. This chain links TRBV6-5 with TRBJ2-7; D not resolved. Looked up from germline, CDR1 is MNHEY and CDR2 is SVGAGI. The CDR3 has 14 residues. V was trimmed by 0 bases and J by 6 bases, leaving 12 bases between them.

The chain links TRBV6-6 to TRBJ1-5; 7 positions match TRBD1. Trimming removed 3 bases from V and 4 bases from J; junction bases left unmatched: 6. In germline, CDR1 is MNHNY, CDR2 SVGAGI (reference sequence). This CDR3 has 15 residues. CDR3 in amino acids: CASSYQGQKNQPQHF. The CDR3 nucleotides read TGTGCCAGCAGTTATCAGGGACAGAAGAATCAGCCCCAGCATTTT.

CDR3 sequence: CASITSSGNEQFF. The CDR3 DNA is TGTGCCAGCATTACTAGTTCGGGCAATGAGCAGTTCTTC. The chain carries TRBV6-5 and TRBJ2-1, with a weak D call TRBD2 (5 bases). The CDR3 length is 13 residues. Germline V lookup: CDR1 MNHEY, CDR2 SVGAGI. V lost 7 bases and J lost 6, with 13 bases in between.

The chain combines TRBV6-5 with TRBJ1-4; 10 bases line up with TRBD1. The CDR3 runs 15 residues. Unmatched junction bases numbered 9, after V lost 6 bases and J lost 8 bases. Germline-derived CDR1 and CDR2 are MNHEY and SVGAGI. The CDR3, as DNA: TGTGCCAGCAGACCTCCGGGACAGGGGAACGAAAAACTGTTTTTT. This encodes CASRPPGQGNEKLFF.

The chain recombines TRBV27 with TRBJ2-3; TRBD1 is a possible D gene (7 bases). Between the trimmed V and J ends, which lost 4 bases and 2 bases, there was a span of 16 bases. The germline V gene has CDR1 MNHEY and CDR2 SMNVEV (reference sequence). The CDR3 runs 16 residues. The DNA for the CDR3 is TGTGCCAGCAGTTGGGGGAGGACAGGACCCACAGATACGCAGTATTTT. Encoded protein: CASSWGRTGPTDTQYF.

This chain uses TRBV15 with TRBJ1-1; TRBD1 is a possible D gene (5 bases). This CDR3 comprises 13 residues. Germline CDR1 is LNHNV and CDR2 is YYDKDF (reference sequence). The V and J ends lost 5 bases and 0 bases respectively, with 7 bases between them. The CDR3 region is CATSLDMNTEAFF. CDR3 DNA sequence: TGTGCCACCAGCTTGGACATGAACACTGAAGCTTTCTTT. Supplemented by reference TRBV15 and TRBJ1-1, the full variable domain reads DAMVIQNPRYQVTQFGKPVTLSCSQTLNHNVMYWYQQKSSQAPKLLFHYYDKDFNNEADTPDNFQSRRPNTSFCFLDIRSPGLGDTAMYLCATSLDMNTEAFFGQGTRLTVV.

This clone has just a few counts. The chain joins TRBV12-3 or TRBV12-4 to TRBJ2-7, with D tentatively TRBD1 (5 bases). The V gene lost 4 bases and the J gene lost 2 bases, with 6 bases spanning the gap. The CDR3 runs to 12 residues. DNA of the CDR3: TGTGCCAGCAGTTACAGGCCCTACGAGCAGTACTTC. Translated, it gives CASSYRPYEQYF.

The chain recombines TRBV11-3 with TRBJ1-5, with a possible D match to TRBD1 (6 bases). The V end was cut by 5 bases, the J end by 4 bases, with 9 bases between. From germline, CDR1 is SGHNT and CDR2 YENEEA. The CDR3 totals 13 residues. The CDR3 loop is CASSITGNQPQHF. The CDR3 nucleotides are TGTGCCAGCAGCATTACAGGGAATCAGCCCCAGCATTTT.

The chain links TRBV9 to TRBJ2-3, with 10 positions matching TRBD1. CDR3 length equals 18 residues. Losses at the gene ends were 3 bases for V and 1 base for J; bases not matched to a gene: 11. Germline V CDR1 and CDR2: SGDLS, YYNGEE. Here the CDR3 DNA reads TGTGCCAGCAGCGGCGCCGGGACAGGGGCCTATCGCACAGATACGCAGTATTTT. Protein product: CASSGAGTGAYRTDTQYF. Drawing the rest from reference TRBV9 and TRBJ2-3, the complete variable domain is DSGVTQTPKHLITATGQRVTLRCSPRSGDLSVYWYQQSLDQGLQFLIQYYNGEERAKGNILERFSAQQFPDLHSELNLSSLELGDSALYFCASSGAGTGAYRTDTQYFGPGTRLTVL.

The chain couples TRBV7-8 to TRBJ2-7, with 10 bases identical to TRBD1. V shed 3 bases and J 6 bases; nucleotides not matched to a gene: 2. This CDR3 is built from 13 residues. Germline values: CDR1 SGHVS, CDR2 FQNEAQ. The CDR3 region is CASSLDRGGEQYF. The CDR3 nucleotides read TGTGCCAGCAGCTTGGACAGGGGGGGCGAGCAGTACTTC.

CDR3 residues: CATSPGTGFYGYTF. The DNA for the CDR3 is TGTGCCACTAGTCCCGGGACAGGGTTCTATGGCTACACCTTC. V gene TRBV15 combines with J gene TRBJ1-2; the match to TRBD1 covers 9 bases. The germline gives CDR1 LNHNV, CDR2 YYDKDF (reference sequence). The CDR3 extends over 14 amino acids. J gave up 4 bases and V 9 bases, and 9 bases lay outside the gene matches.

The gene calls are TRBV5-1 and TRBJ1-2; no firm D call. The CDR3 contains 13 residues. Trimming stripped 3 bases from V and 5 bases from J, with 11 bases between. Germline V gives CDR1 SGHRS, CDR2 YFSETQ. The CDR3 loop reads CASSSDGGYGYTF. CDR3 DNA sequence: TGCGCCAGCAGCTCAGACGGAGGATATGGCTACACCTTC.